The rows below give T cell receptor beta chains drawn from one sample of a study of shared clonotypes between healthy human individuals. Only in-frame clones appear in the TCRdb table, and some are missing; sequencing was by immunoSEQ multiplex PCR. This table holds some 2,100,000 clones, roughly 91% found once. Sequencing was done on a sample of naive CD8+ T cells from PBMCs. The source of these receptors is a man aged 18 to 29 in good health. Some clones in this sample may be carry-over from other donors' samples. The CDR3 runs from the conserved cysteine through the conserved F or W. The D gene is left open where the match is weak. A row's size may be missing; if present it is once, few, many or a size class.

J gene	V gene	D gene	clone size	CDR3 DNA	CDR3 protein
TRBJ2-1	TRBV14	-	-	TGTGCCAGCAGGGTTACCGGGACACCCCTCAATGAGCAGTTCTTC	CASRVTGTPLNEQFF
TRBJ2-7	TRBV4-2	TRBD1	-	TGTGCCAGCAGCCAAGATGGGGCAGAGGACAGGGTAAACGAGCGGTACTTC	CASSQDGAEDRVNERYF
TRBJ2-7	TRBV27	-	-	TGTGCCAGCAGTTTATCAAGGACGGGGTACGAGCAGTACTTC	CASSLSRTGYEQYF
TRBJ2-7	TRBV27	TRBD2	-	TGTGCCACCCGCGGGAGCGGGATCTACGAGCAGTACTTC	CATRGSGIYEQYF
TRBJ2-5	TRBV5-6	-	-	TGTGCCAGCAGCTTGGTCGGAGGACTCCAAGAGACCCAGTACTTC	CASSLVGGLQETQYF
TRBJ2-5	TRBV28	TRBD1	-	TGTGCCAGCAGTCTGGGACAGGCCGGGGAGACCCAGTACTTC	CASSLGQAGETQYF
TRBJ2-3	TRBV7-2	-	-	TGTGCCAGCAGTCTGGGAGCGGATACGCAGTATTTT	CASSLGADTQYF
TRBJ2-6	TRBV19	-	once	TGTGCCAGTAGTGGACAGCTAACATCTGGGGCCAACGTCCTGACTTTC	CASSGQLTSGANVLTF
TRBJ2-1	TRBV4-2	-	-	TGTGCCAGCAGCCCGCCGGGGGTAGGGACCTACAATGAGCAGTTCTTC	CASSPPGVGTYNEQFF
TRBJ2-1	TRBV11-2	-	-	TGTGCCAGCAGCTTAGCGGCAGGGGGGCATGAGCAGTTCTTC	CASSLAAGGHEQFF
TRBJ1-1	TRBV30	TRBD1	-	TGTGCCTGGAGTGGACAGACCATCCGAGGGGGCTGGACTGAAGCTTTCTTT	CAWSGQTIRGGWTEAFF
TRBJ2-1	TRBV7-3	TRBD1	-	TGTGCCAGCAGCTTAATAGCCGGGACAGGGGGATCAGTATCTGATTTTGGGCAGTTCTTC	CASSLIAGTGGSVSDFGQFF
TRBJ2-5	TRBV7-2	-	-	TGTGCCAGCAGCTTTCCAGGGAATGGAGAGACCCAGTACTTC	CASSFPGNGETQYF
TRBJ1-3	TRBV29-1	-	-	TGCAGCGTTGAAGATCGAGGGGGGATCGGAAACACCATATATTTT	CSVEDRGGIGNTIYF
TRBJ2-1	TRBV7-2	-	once	TGTGCCAGCACCTTAAGCGCCCACAATGAGCAGTTCTTC	CASTLSAHNEQFF
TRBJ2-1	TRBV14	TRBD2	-	TGTGCCAGCAGCCAATATGGGACTAGCGGATACAATGAGCAGTTCTTC	CASSQYGTSGYNEQFF
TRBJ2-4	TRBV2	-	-	TGTGCCAGCAGTGAACTCGGCTTAGCCAAAAACATTCAGTACTTC	CASSELGLAKNIQYF
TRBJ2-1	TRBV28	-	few	TGTGCCAGCAGTCTCCGCGAGTCCTACAATGAGCAGTTCTTC	CASSLRESYNEQFF
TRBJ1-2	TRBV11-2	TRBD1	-	TGTGCCAGCAGCTTATCGGGACAGATCCTCTATGGCTACACCTTC	CASSLSGQILYGYTF
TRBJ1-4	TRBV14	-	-	TGTGCCAGCAGTTATCGGCCGGGAAATGAAAAACTGTTTTTT	CASSYRPGNEKLFF
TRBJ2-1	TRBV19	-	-	TGTGCCAGTAGTAATGGCGGGACCTACAATGAGCAGTTCTTC	CASSNGGTYNEQFF
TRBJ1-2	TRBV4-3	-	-	TGCGCCAGCAGCCAAGAAAAGGGAAACTCCTATGGCTACACCTTC	CASSQEKGNSYGYTF
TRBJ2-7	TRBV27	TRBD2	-	TGTGCCAGCAGTTTACGGGGGGGCTACGAGCAGTACTTC	CASSLRGGYEQYF
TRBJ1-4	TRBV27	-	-	TGTGCCAGCAGTTTATTTCGGGGCGAGGATGAAAAACTGTTTTTT	CASSLFRGEDEKLFF
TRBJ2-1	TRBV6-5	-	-	TGTGCCAGCAGTCAGGACTCGAGCTCCTACAATGAGCAGTTCTTC	CASSQDSSSYNEQFF
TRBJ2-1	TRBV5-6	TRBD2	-	TGTGCCAGCAGGCCGAGACTAGCGGGACAACACAATGAGCAGTTCTTC	CASRPRLAGQHNEQFF
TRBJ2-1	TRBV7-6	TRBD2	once	TGTGCCAGCAGCTTAGGTAGCGGGAGTATATATGAGCAGTTCTTC	CASSLGSGSIYEQFF
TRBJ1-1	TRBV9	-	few	TGTGCCAGCAGCGTGGGACACCAGAACACTGAAGCTTTCTTT	CASSVGHQNTEAFF
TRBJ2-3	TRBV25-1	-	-	TGTGCCAGCGGGGTGGGGGAGCTGGCAGATACGCAGTATTTT	CASGVGELADTQYF
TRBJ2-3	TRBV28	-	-	TGTGCCAGCAGTTTCGAGGGGGAAAGCACAGATACGCAGTATTTT	CASSFEGESTDTQYF
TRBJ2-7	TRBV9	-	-	TGTGCCAGCAGCGTAGTATCCGGGAGCTCCTACGAGCAGTACTTC	CASSVVSGSSYEQYF
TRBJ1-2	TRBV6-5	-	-	TGTGCCAGCAGCCACGGACAGCATTATGGCTACACCTTC	CASSHGQHYGYTF
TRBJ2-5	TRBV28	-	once	TGTGCCAGCAGTTCAAGAGGGCTGTGGGAGACCCAGTACTTC	CASSSRGLWETQYF
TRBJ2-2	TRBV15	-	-	TGTGCCACCAGTTTTGCCGGGGAGCTGTTTTTT	CATSFAGELFF
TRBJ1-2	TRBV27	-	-	TGTGCCAGCAGTTTTACAAGGAGCTCATATGGCTACACCTTC	CASSFTRSSYGYTF
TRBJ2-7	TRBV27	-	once	TGTGCCAGCAGTTTAGGGCGGTCCTTTGGGCAGTACTTC	CASSLGRSFGQYF
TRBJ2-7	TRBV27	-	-	TGTGCCAGCAGTCCGGACTATTCTATCTCCTACGAGCAGTACTTC	CASSPDYSISYEQYF
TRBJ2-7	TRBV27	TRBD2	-	TGTGCCACTCTACCCAGCGGGATGAGCTCCTACGAGCAGTACTTC	CATLPSGMSSYEQYF
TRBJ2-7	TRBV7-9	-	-	TGTGCCAGCAGCTTACCGGCCGCCCACGAGCAGTACTTC	CASSLPAAHEQYF
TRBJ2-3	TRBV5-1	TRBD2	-	TGCGCCAGCAGTCCCCGAATCCGGGGGGAGGAGGGTACGCAGTATTTT	CASSPRIRGEEGTQYF
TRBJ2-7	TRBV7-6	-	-	TGTGCCAGCAGCTTGGGCAGGGGGGTTCCCTACGAGCAGTACTTC	CASSLGRGVPYEQYF
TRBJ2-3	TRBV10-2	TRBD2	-	TGCGCCAGCAGTTTTAATCGGGAGGCCTTCGTAGGCACAGATACGCAGTATTTT	CASSFNREAFVGTDTQYF
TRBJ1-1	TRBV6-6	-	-	TGTGCCAGCAGTTACTCGGGCGTCGCGCCCACTGAAGCTTTCTTT	CASSYSGVAPTEAFF
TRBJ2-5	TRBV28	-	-	TGTGCCATTGATAGGGGGGAGGACACGCAAGAGACCCAGTACTTC	CAIDRGEDTQETQYF
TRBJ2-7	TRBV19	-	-	TGTGCCAGTAGTACACTTAGAATGGAGGGCTACGAGCAGTACTTC	CASSTLRMEGYEQYF
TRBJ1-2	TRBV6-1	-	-	TGTGCCAGCAGTGATTGGGGACTTCAACAGGCCTCCTATGGCTACACCTTC	CASSDWGLQQASYGYTF
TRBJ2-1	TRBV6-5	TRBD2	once	TGTGCCAGCAGTTACGCCGCCGGACTAGTGGATGAGCAGTTCTTC	CASSYAAGLVDEQFF
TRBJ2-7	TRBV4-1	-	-	TGCGCCAGCAGCCAAGTAGCGGTGGCCTACGAGCAGTACTTC	CASSQVAVAYEQYF
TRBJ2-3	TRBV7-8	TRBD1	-	TGTGCCAGCAGCTTTCGGACAGGACTCACAGATACGCAGTATTTT	CASSFRTGLTDTQYF